This T cell receptor (beta chain) was obtained from a study of cytomegalovirus exposure and HLA in healthy donors. Looked up from germline, CDR1 is LNHDA and CDR2 is SQIVND (reference sequence). The CDR3 is 15 amino acids. V was shortened by 4 bases and J by 8 bases, with 17 bases between the two germline ends. Both 60 Vbeta primers and 13 Jbeta primers went into the PCR. TCRdb keeps only in-frame clones here, not all; method: immunoSEQ multiplex PCR. The sample holds about 150,000 clones; 80% are singletons and the top ten take over 13%. Worth noting for this clone: Its antigen remains unknown.

Findings and limits, study-wide: No immune exposure information besides CMV serostatus was available. Rarity marked most TCR sequences, yet some public TCRs occurred in many donors.

This chain uses TRBV19 with TRBJ1-4, with D possibly TRBD1 on 6 matching bases. This receptor was obtained from a woman between 40 and 50 years old in good health and CMV-seronegative. The sequenced material came from PBMCs. In DNA, the CDR3 is TGTGCCAGTAGTACGACCGGGACAAGGGACGAAAAACTGTTTTTT. Its protein is CASSTTGTRDEKLFF. Drawing the rest from reference TRBV19 and TRBJ1-4, the complete variable domain is DGGITQSPKYLFRKEGQNVTLSCEQNLNHDAMYWYRQDPGQGLRLIYYSQIVNDFQKGDIAEGYSVSREKKESFPLTVTSAQKNPTAFYLCASSTTGTRDEKLFFGSGTQLSVL.